These 8 T cell receptor beta chains came from one sample sequenced in a study of blood T cells in healthy people across ages. With a J-beta primer mix and a sample-barcoded 5' primer, a second PCR ran roughly 7 to 11 cycles. Using its own MiXCR run on the 5' RACE reads, TCRdb lists one record per CDR3 protein. The data show some 900,000 distinct CDR3 sequences, roughly 26% seen once. The sample taken for sequencing was blood. The receptors derive from a woman of 80 years or more in good health.

Many counts were recorded for this clonotype. The chain is built from TRBV5-1 and TRBJ2-7, with D perhaps assigned TRBD1 or TRBD2 (5 bases each). The length of the CDR3 is 16 residues. Germline assignment: CDR1 SGHRS and CDR2 YFSETQ. V lost 0 bases and J lost 0, with 13 bases in between. CDR3: CASSLVPGLFSYEQYF. The DNA of the CDR3 is TGCGCCAGCAGCTTGGTTCCGGGGCTCTTCTCCTACGAGCAGTACTTC.

The rearrangement uses TRBV29-1 and TRBJ1-2; 12 bases are a match to TRBD1. V lost 5 bases to trimming and J lost 6 bases; unmatched junction nucleotides: 7. Germline assignment: CDR1 SQVTM and CDR2 ANQGSEA. This CDR3 contains 14 residues. CDR3 DNA: TGCAGCGTTACCGGGACAGGGGGCGGGAATGGCTACACCTTC. Its translation: CSVTGTGGGNGYTF.

The rearrangement uses TRBV9 and TRBJ2-2; 11 bases are a match to TRBD1. V lost 4 bases, J lost 2 bases, and 10 bases stayed unmatched. The CDR3 is made up of 18 amino acids. In germline, CDR1 is SGDLS, CDR2 YYNGEE. The CDR3 sequence: CASSSHRDRGLNTGELFF. The CDR3 region has the DNA TGTGCCAGCAGCTCACACCGGGACAGGGGGTTAAACACCGGGGAGCTGTTTTTT.

Many counts were recorded for this clonotype. The rearrangement uses TRBV4-2 and TRBJ1-1; D may be TRBD1 (6 bases). CDR3 length equals 15 residues. CDR1 is LGHNA and CDR2 is YNFKEQ in the germline V gene. V lost 2 bases to trimming and J lost 1 base, with 11 bases between them. CDR3 sequence: CASSQTGSWNTEAFF. The CDR3 nucleotides are TGTGCCAGCAGCCAAACAGGGAGCTGGAACACTGAAGCTTTCTTT.

This clonotype came up many times. The rearrangement uses TRBV4-2 and TRBJ2-3; possibly TRBD2 for D (6 bases). CDR3 length: 13 residues. V was cut by 1 base and J by 10 bases, with 12 bases left in between. Germline assignment: CDR1 LGHNA and CDR2 YNFKEQ. CDR3 sequence (DNA): TGTGCCAGCAGCCAAGCTAGCGTGGAAGCGCAGTATTTT. It codes for CASSQASVEAQYF.

Only a few counts were recorded for this clonotype. The chain combines TRBV18 with TRBJ2-1, with 8 bases fitting TRBD2. V lost 2 bases, J lost 6 bases, and 6 bases stayed unmatched. The CDR3 covers 15 residues. Per the germline V gene, CDR1 is KGHSH and CDR2 is LQKENI. CDR3 in amino acids: CASSPSGGVSNEQFF. The DNA for the CDR3 is TGTGCCAGCTCACCAAGCGGGGGAGTGAGCAATGAGCAGTTCTTC.

This clonotype was observed at least ten times. This chain uses TRBV10-1 with TRBJ1-2, with 7 bases fitting TRBD1. CDR1 WNHNN and CDR2 SYGVQD come from the germline V gene (reference sequence). With V trimmed by 4 bases and J by 3 bases, 2 bases remained unmatched. The CDR3 extends over 13 amino acids. The CDR3 loop reads CASSADRDYGYTF. The DNA for the CDR3 is TGCGCCAGCAGTGCCGACAGGGACTATGGCTACACCTTC.

This clonotype was seen many times. The V and J genes are TRBV5-6 and TRBJ2-5, with no clear D. This CDR3 region has 15 residues. Trimming took 4 bases from V and 4 from J, leaving 17 bases between them. Germline V gene data show CDR1 as SGHDT and CDR2 as YYEEEE. The CDR3 loop is CASSLKLTILETQYF. For the CDR3, the DNA is TGTGCCAGCAGCCTGAAGCTCACTATTCTAGAGACCCAGTACTTC.